What follows is one TCR beta chain and its context. This CDR3 comprises 15 residues. Germline V gene sequence: CDR1 KGHSH, CDR2 LQKENI. The junction had 5 bases not matched to a gene; V was cut back by 5 bases and J by 6 bases. The data were produced by immunoSEQ multiplex PCR, yet TCRdb's version contains in-frame clones alone and is incomplete. The sample lists about 220,000 clones; approximately 88% were seen once. These data originate in a study of blood T cell repertoires in COVID-19. Study details: The origin of the acute and convalescent COVID-19 samples was the United States, Italy and Spain. T cells, B-cell-depleted T cells, or PBMCs provided the cDNA or gDNA that served as material.

The sequenced material came from PBMCs or T cells enriched from blood (not recorded which). The sequence derives from a woman aged 25 to 45 with acute COVID-19. This chain joins TRBV18 and TRBJ1-5, with 12 bases matching TRBD1. DNA of the CDR3: TGTGCCAGCTCAGCGGGACAGGGGGCCGGTCAGCCCCAGCATTTT. Its protein product is CASSAGQGAGQPQHF.